This entry lists 26 T cell receptor beta chains sequenced from one sample in a study of shared clonotypes between healthy human individuals. The method was immunoSEQ multiplex PCR; TCRdb's version includes in-frame clones alone and lacks a portion of them. The sample has about 600,000 clones, around 95% seen once. CD45RO negativity and positive selection for CCR7 defined naive CD8 cells, a population that excluded terminally differentiated effector memory CD45RA+ cells. The specimen was naive CD8+ T cells sorted from blood. The origin of the receptors is a woman in her twenties or thirties in good health.

The chain uses TRBV5-1 and TRBJ1-5; 7 bases fit TRBD1. The CDR3 is 15 residues long. Losses at the gene ends were 0 bases for V and 4 bases for J; bases not matched to a gene: 4. Germline V gene data show CDR1 as SGHRS and CDR2 as YFSETQ. CDR3 sequence reads: CASSLGQGVNQPQHF. The CDR3 nucleotides are TGCGCCAGCAGCTTGGGCCAGGGGGTAAATCAGCCCCAGCATTTT. The complete variable domain, with remaining parts taken from reference TRBV5-1 and TRBJ1-5, reads KAGVTQTPRYLIKTRGQQVTLSCSPISGHRSVSWYQQTPGQGLQFLFEYFSETQRNKGNFPGRFSGRQFSNSRSEMNVSTLELGDSALYLCASSLGQGVNQPQHFGDGTRLSIL.

The CDR3 nucleotides read TGTGCCACGGGACTAGCGGGAGTCAATGAGCAGTTCTTC. As protein: CATGLAGVNEQFF. The chain has TRBV27 and TRBJ2-1; 14 positions match TRBD2. The germline CDR1 and CDR2 sequences are MNHEY and SMNVEV (reference sequence). CDR3 length: 13 amino acids. Unmatched junction bases numbered 2, after V lost 10 bases and J lost 6 bases.

The table lists this clone with a count of one. The chain uses TRBV27 and TRBJ2-7, with D uncertain. V was shortened by 6 bases and J by 4 bases, with 10 bases between the two germline ends. Germline-derived CDR1 and CDR2 are MNHEY and SMNVEV (reference sequence). The CDR3 runs to 12 residues. CDR3 bases: TGTGCCAGCAGGTCGGGTTTTTACGAGCAGTACTTC. Its protein is CASRSGFYEQYF.

The V gene is TRBV4-2, the J gene TRBJ2-7, with D unclear. The CDR3 runs to 14 residues. Trimming removed 0 bases at V and 1 base at J, with 7 bases between. Germline-derived CDR1 and CDR2 are LGHNA and YNFKEQ. DNA of the CDR3: TGTGCCAGCAGCCAAGATAAGACGTCCTACGAGCAGTACTTC. Translation gives CASSQDKTSYEQYF.

This chain links TRBV28 with TRBJ2-2; D uncertain. This CDR3 region has 14 residues. The germline gives CDR1 MDHEN, CDR2 SYDVKM. V was cut by 6 bases and J by 0 bases, with 8 bases left in between. The CDR3 spells CASSSTSNTGELFF. In DNA, the CDR3 is TGTGCCAGCAGCTCCACATCGAACACCGGGGAGCTGTTTTTT.

This clone was recorded once. The gene calls are TRBV2 and TRBJ2-7; 7 nucleotides align to TRBD1. The CDR3 length is 16 residues. Germline CDR1 reads SNHLY; CDR2 reads FYNNEI. The ends lost 6 bases at V and 7 bases at J; junction bases unmatched: 18. CDR3 sequence reads: CASRTRQGPTRGEQYF. DNA of the CDR3: TGTGCCAGCAGGACTCGACAGGGCCCAACGAGAGGGGAGCAGTACTTC. The variable domain in full, completed from reference TRBV2 and TRBJ2-7, reads EPEVTQTPSHQVTQMGQEVILRCVPISNHLYFYWYRQILGQKVEFLVSFYNNEISEKSEIFDDQFSVERPDGSNFTLKIRSTKLEDSAMYFCASRTRQGPTRGEQYFGPGTRLTVT.

The CDR3 sequence: CASSPGVGALAYEQYF. The CDR3 DNA reads as TGTGCCAGCAGTCCGGGGGTTGGGGCTTTAGCGTACGAGCAGTACTTC. The genes are TRBV2 and TRBJ2-7; tentatively, D is TRBD2 (6 bases). Trimming removed 5 bases from V and 4 bases from J, with 21 bases in between. Germline CDR1 reads SNHLY; CDR2 reads FYNNEI. The CDR3 totals 16 residues.

The chain recombines TRBV7-9 with TRBJ1-6; D possibly corresponds to TRBD1 (5 bases). Per germline, CDR1 SEHNR and CDR2 FQNEAQ (reference sequence). Between the trimmed V and J ends, which lost 1 base and 7 bases, there was a span of 14 bases. The CDR3 has 16 amino acids. The CDR3 coding sequence is TGTGCCAGCAGCTTAGAGTGGGGGAGCCTCAATTCACCCCTCCACTTT. The encoded protein is CASSLEWGSLNSPLHF.

The chain is built from TRBV5-1 and TRBJ2-5; D is perhaps TRBD1 or TRBD2 (6 bases each). Germline V lookup: CDR1 SGHRS, CDR2 YFSETQ. Trimming shortened V by 4 bases and J by 5 bases, and 21 bases separated the two germline ends. This CDR3 spans 16 amino acids. CDR3 sequence (DNA): TGCGCCAGCAGCCTGGGGGGACATGGGATCGGGGAGACCCAGTACTTC. Residues: CASSLGGHGIGETQYF.

The CDR3 DNA reads TGTGCCAGCAGCCAAGGACAGACGTACCAAGAGACCCAGTACTTC. Translated: CASSQGQTYQETQYF. The genes are TRBV4-2 and TRBJ2-5; perhaps TRBD1 as D (5 bases). CDR3 size: 15 residues. The germline CDR1 and CDR2 sequences are LGHNA and YNFKEQ. Trimming cost V 1 base and J 0 bases, with 9 bases left between them.

The gene calls are TRBV9 and TRBJ2-5; 9 bases agree with TRBD1. The germline V gene has CDR1 SGDLS and CDR2 YYNGEE. Trimming at V came to 2 bases and at J to 4 bases, leaving 6 bases not matched to a gene. The CDR3 runs 15 residues. CDR3 sequence (DNA): TGTGCCAGCAGCGTGACAGGGGGAGAGGCAGAGACCCAGTACTTC. Its translation: CASSVTGGEAETQYF. The whole variable domain, filled in from reference TRBV9 and TRBJ2-5, reads DSGVTQTPKHLITATGQRVTLRCSPRSGDLSVYWYQQSLDQGLQFLIQYYNGEERAKGNILERFSAQQFPDLHSELNLSSLELGDSALYFCASSVTGGEAETQYFGPGTRLLVL.

This chain joins TRBV7-8 and TRBJ1-1, with D tentatively TRBD1 (5 bases). The V end was cut by 3 bases, the J end by 3 bases, with 11 bases between. CDR3 size: 14 residues. Germline lookup yields CDR1 SGHVS and CDR2 FQNEAQ. The CDR3 bases are TGTGCCAGCAGCTTTTTCGGGGCGGACACTGAAGCTTTCTTT. Residues: CASSFFGADTEAFF.

The rearrangement uses TRBV7-9 and TRBJ1-1; no definite D call. CDR3 size: 13 residues. CDR1 and CDR2 (germline): SEHNR, FQNEAQ (reference sequence). V was cut by 6 bases and J by 5 bases, with 13 bases left in between. The chain's CDR3 is CASSLTRSTEAFF. The CDR3 bases are TGTGCCAGCAGTCTGACCCGCTCGACTGAAGCTTTCTTT. The full variable domain, rest sourced from reference TRBV7-9 and TRBJ1-1, is DTGVSQNPRHKITKRGQNVTFRCDPISEHNRLYWYRQTLGQGPEFLTYFQNEAQLEKSRLLSDRFSAERPKGSFSTLEIQRTEQGDSAMYLCASSLTRSTEAFFGQGTRLTVV.

The chain is built from TRBV19 and TRBJ1-2; perhaps TRBD1 as D (5 bases). Trimming shortened V by 1 base and J by 8 bases, and 11 bases separated the two germline ends. The CDR3 consists of 13 residues. Germline CDR1 and CDR2: LNHDA and SQIVND (reference sequence). The CDR3 sequence is CASSIVAGGGYTF. The CDR3 nucleotides read TGTGCCAGTAGTATAGTTGCGGGGGGAGGCTACACCTTC.

The chain recombines TRBV6-5 with TRBJ2-3; 13 bases fit TRBD2. This CDR3 is built from 15 residues. Germline V CDR1 and CDR2: MNHEY, SVGAGI. V lost 6 bases and J lost 4; bases outside the gene matches: 4. The CDR3 reads CASSQTSGRSDTQYF. Here the CDR3 DNA reads TGTGCCAGCAGCCAGACTAGCGGGAGGTCAGATACGCAGTATTTT.

The V call is TRBV29-1, the J call TRBJ2-7; possibly TRBD1 or TRBD2 for D (5 bases each). Trimming removed 7 bases from V and 0 bases from J, with 13 bases in between. In germline, CDR1 is SQVTM, CDR2 ANQGSEA. The CDR3 length is 13 residues. The CDR3 DNA sequence: TGCAGCGGTGGGTGGGGGAACTCCTACGAGCAGTACTTC. Translating it yields CSGGWGNSYEQYF.

V and J are TRBV5-1 and TRBJ2-1, with 10 nucleotides matching TRBD2. V lost 3 bases, J lost 4 bases, and 7 bases stayed unmatched. The CDR3 sequence is 16 residues long. The V gene's germline CDR1 is SGHRS and CDR2 YFSETQ. The CDR3 is CASSSEAGGAYNEQFF. CDR3 bases: TGCGCCAGCAGCTCGGAAGCGGGAGGGGCGTACAATGAGCAGTTCTTC.

The rearrangement joins TRBV7-6 to TRBJ2-7; D uncertain. This CDR3 is built from 12 residues. Germline values: CDR1 SGHVS, CDR2 FNYEAQ. With 5 bases removed from V and 2 bases from J, the gap between germline ends came to 7 bases. CDR3 protein: CASSPSPYEQYF. CDR3 nucleotides: TGTGCCAGCAGCCCCTCCCCCTACGAGCAGTACTTC.

The chain combines TRBV5-8 with TRBJ1-1, with a weak D call TRBD1 (6 bases). The length of the CDR3 is 16 residues. The germline CDR1 and CDR2 sequences are SGHTS and YDEGEE. V was pared by 4 bases and J by 1 base, with 17 bases between. DNA of the CDR3: TGTGCCAGCAGCCGGGGACACCGTGGGGGGAACACTGAAGCTTTCTTT. Translating gives CASSRGHRGGNTEAFF.

Worth noting for this clone: No conserved phenylalanine or tryptophan is present at the end of the CDR3, so a read error is the likely explanation. It is unclear where the CDR3 begins or ends on the DNA, so no DNA is shown, and the CDR3 is as TCRdb lists it. V gene TRBV2 combines with J gene TRBJ2-7; TRBD2, the D gene given by the table, was not confirmed from the DNA. The CDR3 sequence runs 9 residues, both termini included. CDR1 and CDR2 (germline): SNHLY, FYNNEI. CDR3: CASTRGPSA.

Concerning this clone itself: The sample contains more than one DNA sequence encoding this CDR3. The chain recombines TRBV27 with TRBJ2-1; D perhaps matches TRBD2 (6 bases). The CDR3 totals 11 residues. The germline V gene has CDR1 MNHEY and CDR2 SMNVEV (reference sequence). V was pared by 5 bases and J by 8 bases, with 7 bases between. CDR3 DNA: TGTGCCAGCAGTCCGGGGGATGAGCAGTTCTTC. It codes for CASSPGDEQFF.

The gene calls are TRBV27 and TRBJ2-7; D not certain. CDR3 length: 11 amino acids. Germline V gives CDR1 MNHEY, CDR2 SMNVEV (reference sequence). V was pared by 5 bases and J by 3 bases, with 5 bases between. CDR3 in DNA: TGTGCCAGCAGTCGACTCTACGAGCAGTACTTC. It translates to CASSRLYEQYF.

The chain couples TRBV5-5 to TRBJ1-1; no clear D. CDR1 is SGHKS and CDR2 is YYEKEE in the germline V gene (reference sequence). The CDR3 length is 13 residues. V lost 1 base and J lost 1, with 5 bases in between. CDR3: CASSLLRNTEAFF. The CDR3 nucleotides read TGTGCCAGCAGCTTGTTACGGAACACTGAAGCTTTCTTT.

On this clone: Other DNA variants within this sample encode the same CDR3. This chain connects TRBV13 to TRBJ2-7, with D possibly TRBD1 on 5 matching bases. This CDR3 contains 13 residues. V was cut by 5 bases and J by 2 bases, with 10 bases left in between. Looked up from germline, CDR1 is PRHDT and CDR2 is FYEKMQ (reference sequence). CDR3 nucleotide sequence: TGTGCCAGCAGCCCCCAGGGCGCCTACGAGCAGTACTTC. This encodes CASSPQGAYEQYF.

This clone has only a few counts. The J gene is TRBJ1-1, the V gene TRBV5-1, with D perhaps matching TRBD1 (6 bases). The germline V gene has CDR1 SGHRS and CDR2 YFSETQ. This CDR3 has 17 residues. Trimming cost V 0 bases and J 0 bases, with 15 bases left between them. The CDR3 nucleotides read TGCGCCAGCAGCTTGGGTCGGCAGGGGCGATTGAACACTGAAGCTTTCTTT. It specifies CASSLGRQGRLNTEAFF. Combining the CDR3 with reference TRBV5-1 and TRBJ1-1 gives the whole variable domain KAGVTQTPRYLIKTRGQQVTLSCSPISGHRSVSWYQQTPGQGLQFLFEYFSETQRNKGNFPGRFSGRQFSNSRSEMNVSTLELGDSALYLCASSLGRQGRLNTEAFFGQGTRLTVV.

V usage is TRBV27 and J usage is TRBJ1-5; no firm D call. Germline V gives CDR1 MNHEY, CDR2 SMNVEV (reference sequence). This CDR3 is built from 16 residues. Trimming took off 0 bases at V and 0 bases at J, with 9 bases between the two ends. DNA for the CDR3: TGTGCCAGCAGTTTATCGTCGGCTTATAGCAATCAGCCCCAGCATTTT. Translating it yields CASSLSSAYSNQPQHF.